The next 24 T cell receptor beta chains were all read from a single sample in a study of blood T cell repertoires in COVID-19. The protocol was immunoSEQ multiplex PCR, while the TCRdb copy is restricted to in-frame clones and leaves out a portion. This table has 310,000 or so clones, approximately 90% appearing once. Sequenced sample: PBMCs or T cells enriched from blood (not recorded which). The receptor set was obtained from a woman in her twenties or thirties who had recovered from COVID-19.

A few counts support this clone. The chain couples TRBV7-9 to TRBJ1-2, with D unclear. The CDR3 length is 14 residues. V gave up 5 bases and J gave up 4 bases, with 14 bases separating them. The germline V gene encodes CDR1 SEHNR and CDR2 FQNEAQ (reference sequence). The CDR3 loop is CASSPAGVGYGYTF. In DNA form, the CDR3 reads TGTGCCAGCAGCCCCGCAGGCGTCGGCTATGGCTACACCTTC.

This clone was found once. The chain joins TRBV30 to TRBJ2-7; D possibly corresponds to TRBD1 (5 bases). Trimming pared 0 bases from V and 0 bases from J, leaving 15 bases between. The CDR3 extends over 16 amino acids. The germline V gene encodes CDR1 GTSNPN and CDR2 SVGIG (reference sequence). The CDR3 nucleotides are TGTGCCTGGAGTGTATTAGGGGCAAGCTACTCCTACGAGCAGTACTTC. Its protein is CAWSVLGASYSYEQYF.

The chain is built from TRBV5-1 and TRBJ1-1, with D perhaps matching TRBD1 (6 bases). Germline values: CDR1 SGHRS, CDR2 YFSETQ. There are 12 residues in the CDR3. Trimming left V 7 bases short and J 1 base short, with 8 bases between. DNA of the CDR3: TGCGCCAGCCAGGACAGGAACACTGAAGCTTTCTTT. Its translation is CASQDRNTEAFF.

This chain joins TRBV2 and TRBJ1-5, with 7 bases lining up with TRBD1. Germline V gives CDR1 SNHLY, CDR2 FYNNEI. This CDR3 is built from 13 residues. The ends lost 6 bases at V and 5 bases at J; junction bases unmatched: 4. The CDR3 DNA is TGTGCCAGCAGCCGACAGGGAGATCAGCCCCAGCATTTT. This sequence encodes CASSRQGDQPQHF.

This clone was counted a single time. This rearrangement joins TRBV10-1 to TRBJ1-1, with D unclear. CDR3 length: 13 amino acids. CDR1 is WNHNN and CDR2 is SYGVQD in the germline V gene (reference sequence). Trimming left V 6 bases short and J 0 bases short, with 8 bases between. The CDR3 DNA is TGCGCCAGCAGCCTGACACTGAACACTGAAGCTTTCTTT. It codes for CASSLTLNTEAFF.

A word on this clone: Relative to the germline gene, one junction end is altered; a read error may explain this. V and J are TRBV7-7 and TRBJ2-2; 9 bases line up with TRBD2. Germline CDR1 and CDR2: SSHAT and FNYEAQ (reference sequence). This CDR3 region has 20 residues. The CDR3 is CASSRIMGPPGLANTGELFF. CDR3 in DNA: TGTGCTAGCAGCCGGATAATGGGGCCCCCGGGACTAGCAAACACCGGGGAGCTGTTTTTT.

The sample holds one count of this clone. The V and J genes are TRBV19 and TRBJ1-5; D not certain. The length of the CDR3 is 16 residues. The ends were cut back, 1 base at V and 2 bases at J, with 12 bases in the middle. Germline CDR1 and CDR2: LNHDA and SQIVND (reference sequence). Here the CDR3 reads CASSIAPSLGNQPQHF. The CDR3 DNA follows: TGTGCCAGTAGTATAGCCCCTAGTTTGGGCAATCAGCCCCAGCATTTT.

This clone occurred many times. The chain combines TRBV2 with TRBJ1-1, with D unclear. The CDR3 runs 15 residues. Germline loops: CDR1 SNHLY, CDR2 FYNNEI. V dropped 3 bases and J dropped 7 bases, with 18 bases sitting between them. The CDR3 nucleotides read TGTGCCAGCAGTGATTTTGAGATTTCTCCGGGTGAAGCTTTCTTT. It codes for CASSDFEISPGEAFF.

This chain joins TRBV11-2 and TRBJ1-1; 8 nucleotides align to TRBD1. The CDR3 loop spans 13 amino acids. Trimming removed 5 bases from V and 4 bases from J; junction bases left unmatched: 3. Germline V lookup: CDR1 SGHAT, CDR2 FQNNGV. The CDR3 nucleotides read TGTGCCAGCAGCCTTGACAGGGGCACTGAAGCTTTCTTT. Encoded protein: CASSLDRGTEAFF.

The chain joins TRBV6-2 or TRBV6-3 to TRBJ1-1, with no clear D. The CDR3 sequence is 13 residues long. The germline V gene has CDR1 MNHEY and CDR2 SVGEGT. Trimming took 0 bases from V and 7 from J, leaving 9 bases between them. This CDR3 is CASSYSTGFEAFF. The CDR3 nucleotides are TGTGCCAGCAGTTACTCGACGGGGTTTGAAGCTTTCTTT.

The rearrangement uses TRBV21-1 and TRBJ1-2. TRBV21-1 is shown as a pseudogene. The CDR3 sequence is 14 residues long. The CDR3 coding sequence is TGTGCCAGCAGCAAAGACTCGTTAAACTATGGCTACACCTTC. Translating gives CASSKDSLNYGYTF.

In regard to this clone: Different DNA sequences within this sample yield the same CDR3. The chain links TRBV6-5 to TRBJ1-2; D perhaps matches TRBD1 (5 bases). Germline lookup yields CDR1 MNHEY and CDR2 SVGAGI. Trimming shortened V by 7 bases and J by 2 bases, and 8 bases separated the two germline ends. The CDR3 is 12 residues long. The chain's CDR3 is CASKEGNYGYTF. In DNA form, the CDR3 reads TGTGCCAGCAAGGAGGGGAACTATGGCTACACCTTC.

The chain carries TRBV12-5 and TRBJ2-1; D is unresolved. Germline V gene data show CDR1 as LGHNT and CDR2 as FRNRAP. The CDR3 covers 15 residues. V lost 7 bases and J 1 base, leaving 14 bases between the germline ends. The CDR3, as DNA: TGTGCTAGTGCCCCCCCTGGGCTTTCCTACAATGAGCAGTTCTTC. It encodes CASAPPGLSYNEQFF.

A word on this clone: Within the sample, other DNA sequences also encode this same CDR3. CDR3 sequence (DNA): TGTGCCAGCAGCGTAGCGGGGGGGACCTACGAGCAGTACTTC. Amino acid sequence: CASSVAGGTYEQYF. The chain couples TRBV9 to TRBJ2-7; 8 bases are shared with TRBD2. Losses at the gene ends were 0 bases for V and 2 bases for J; bases not matched to a gene: 1. The germline CDR1 and CDR2 sequences are SGDLS and YYNGEE. The CDR3 is 14 residues long.

The chain uses TRBV7-2 and TRBJ2-7; D gene ambiguous. V was shortened by 1 base and J by 0 bases, with 16 bases between the two germline ends. The CDR3 covers 17 residues. CDR1 is SGHTA, CDR2 FQGNSA, per germline. CDR3: CASSLVERPHDSYEQYF. The CDR3 DNA is TGTGCCAGCAGCTTAGTAGAGCGCCCGCACGACTCCTACGAGCAGTACTTC. Using reference TRBV7-2 and TRBJ2-7 for the parts outside the CDR3, the full variable domain is GAGVSQSPSNKVTEKGKDVELRCDPISGHTALYWYRQSLGQGLEFLIYFQGNSAPDKSGLPSDRFSAERTGGSVSTLTIQRTQQEDSAVYLCASSLVERPHDSYEQYFGPGTRLTVT.

The V call is TRBV19, the J call TRBJ1-5, with D uncertain. V dropped 4 bases and J dropped 1 base, with 8 bases sitting between them. The germline V gene has CDR1 LNHDA and CDR2 SQIVND (reference sequence). This CDR3 has 14 amino acids. Here the CDR3 DNA reads TGTGCCAGTAGTAGCGGGCCAAGCAATCAGCCCCAGCATTTT. As protein: CASSSGPSNQPQHF. The full variable domain, with the rest looked up from reference TRBV19 and TRBJ1-5, is DGGITQSPKYLFRKEGQNVTLSCEQNLNHDAMYWYRQDPGQGLRLIYYSQIVNDFQKGDIAEGYSVSREKKESFPLTVTSAQKNPTAFYLCASSSGPSNQPQHFGDGTRLSIL.

The gene calls are TRBV5-5 and TRBJ1-5; D not certain. The V end was cut by 3 bases, the J end by 9 bases, with 22 bases between. Germline V gene sequence: CDR1 SGHKS, CDR2 YYEKEE (reference sequence). This CDR3 contains 16 residues. For the CDR3, the DNA is TGTGCCAGCAGCTCTAGCCGGGGATTAAATTCTGGGCCCCAGCATTTT. Residues: CASSSSRGLNSGPQHF.

This rearrangement joins TRBV13 to TRBJ1-1, with unresolved D. The V gene's germline CDR1 is PRHDT and CDR2 FYEKMQ (reference sequence). Trimming took 5 bases from V and 4 from J, leaving 8 bases between them. The CDR3 has 12 residues. The CDR3 nucleotides read TGTGCCAGCAGCGGAACTATCACTGAAGCTTTCTTT. Amino acid sequence: CASSGTITEAFF. The whole variable domain, remainder taken from reference TRBV13 and TRBJ1-1, is AAGVIQSPRHLIKEKRETATLKCYPIPRHDTVYWYQQGPGQDPQFLISFYEKMQSDKGSIPDRFSAQQFSDYHSELNMSSLELGDSALYFCASSGTITEAFFGQGTRLTVV.

The chain employs TRBV18 and TRBJ1-2; maybe TRBD1 (5 bases). V was shortened by 1 base and J by 2 bases, with 11 bases between the two germline ends. This CDR3 has 15 residues. CDR1 KGHSH and CDR2 LQKENI come from the germline V gene. The CDR3 protein is CASSPREGVNYGYTF. CDR3 DNA: TGTGCCAGCTCACCACGAGAAGGGGTCAACTATGGCTACACCTTC.

This clone has a single count. This chain links TRBV4-3 with TRBJ1-3; 9 bases map to TRBD1. The CDR3 runs 15 residues. Germline loops: CDR1 LGHNA, CDR2 YSLEER. Trimming took 1 base from V and 6 from J; bases not matched to a gene: 4. The CDR3 sequence: CASSQGRQGVNTIYF. CDR3 coding DNA: TGCGCCAGCAGCCAAGGGCGACAGGGGGTAAACACCATATATTTT.

CDR3 in DNA: TGCGCCAGCAGCGAGCGAGTATCTGGAAACACCATATATTTT. This codes for CASSERVSGNTIYF. The chain uses TRBV5-1 and TRBJ1-3, with D unclear. Germline CDR1 is SGHRS and CDR2 is YFSETQ. This CDR3 is 14 amino acids long. V was trimmed by 4 bases and J by 1 base, leaving 9 bases between them.

A few counts support this clone. The chain carries TRBV4-2 and TRBJ1-2; 7 positions agree with TRBD1. Trimming removed 4 bases from V and 6 bases from J; junction bases left unmatched: 20. CDR1 and CDR2 (germline): LGHNA, YNFKEQ. CDR3 length: 18 amino acids. The CDR3 protein is CASSPQRPLNRGSNGYTF. DNA for the CDR3: TGTGCCAGCAGCCCTCAGAGGCCCTTAAACAGGGGATCGAATGGCTACACCTTC.

CDR3 protein: CASTWLAGETNYNEQFF. CDR3 DNA: TGTGCCAGCACTTGGCTAGCGGGGGAGACTAACTACAATGAGCAGTTCTTC. This chain connects TRBV2 to TRBJ2-1, with 10 bases aligning to TRBD2. CDR3 length: 17 amino acids. Germline CDR1 and CDR2: SNHLY and FYNNEI. J was trimmed by 3 bases and V by 7 bases; bases with no gene match: 12.

About this clone itself: One end of the junction is discordant with germline, which a read error may explain. The V gene is TRBV7-7, the J gene TRBJ2-7, with TRBD1 matching 8 bases. The CDR3 extends over 14 amino acids. CDR1 SSHAT and CDR2 FNYEAQ come from the germline V gene (reference sequence). The CDR3 loop reads CASSPGSGTGEQYF. The CDR3, as DNA: TGTGCTAGCAGCCCAGGGTCCGGGACAGGCGAGCAGTACTTC.